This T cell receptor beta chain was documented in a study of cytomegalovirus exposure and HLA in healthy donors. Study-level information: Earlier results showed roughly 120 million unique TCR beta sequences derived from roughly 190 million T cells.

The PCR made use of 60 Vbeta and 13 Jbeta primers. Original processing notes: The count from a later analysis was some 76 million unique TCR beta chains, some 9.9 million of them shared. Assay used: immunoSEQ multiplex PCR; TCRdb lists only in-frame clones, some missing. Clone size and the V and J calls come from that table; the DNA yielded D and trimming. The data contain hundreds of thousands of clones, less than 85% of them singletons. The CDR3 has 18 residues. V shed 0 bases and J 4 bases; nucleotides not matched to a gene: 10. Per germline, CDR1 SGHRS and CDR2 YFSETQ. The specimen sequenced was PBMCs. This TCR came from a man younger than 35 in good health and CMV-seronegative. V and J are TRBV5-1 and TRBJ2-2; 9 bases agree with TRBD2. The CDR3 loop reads CASSLAGGLAKSTGELFF. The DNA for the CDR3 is TGCGCCAGCAGCTTGGCAGGGGGACTAGCCAAATCCACCGGGGAGCTGTTTTTT.